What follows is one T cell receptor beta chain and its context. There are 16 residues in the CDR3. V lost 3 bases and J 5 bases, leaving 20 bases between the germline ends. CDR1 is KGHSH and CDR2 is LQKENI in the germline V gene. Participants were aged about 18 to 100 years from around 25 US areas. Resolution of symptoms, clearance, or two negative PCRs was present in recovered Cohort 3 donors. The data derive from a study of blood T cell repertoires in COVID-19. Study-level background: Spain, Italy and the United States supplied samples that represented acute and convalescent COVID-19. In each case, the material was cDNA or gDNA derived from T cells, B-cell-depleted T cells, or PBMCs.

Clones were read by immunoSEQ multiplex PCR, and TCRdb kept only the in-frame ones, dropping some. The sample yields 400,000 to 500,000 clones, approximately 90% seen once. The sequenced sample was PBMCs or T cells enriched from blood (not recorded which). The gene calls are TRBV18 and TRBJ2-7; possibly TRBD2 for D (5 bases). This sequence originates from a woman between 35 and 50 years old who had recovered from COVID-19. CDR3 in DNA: TGTGCCAGCTCACCCCCCCGGCGGGTCAGGCACCACGAGCAGTACTTC. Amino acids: CASSPPRRVRHHEQYF.